These T cell receptor beta chains were read from a single sample in a study of blood T cell repertoires in COVID-19. Here immunoSEQ multiplex PCR was the method, and the copy in TCRdb shows in-frame clones only, minus some. The sample has hundreds of thousands of clones, roughly four fifths seen once; the top ten hold around 4.7%. Input material: peripheral blood. The receptors originated from a woman aged 65 to 85 with acute or convalescent COVID-19. The CDR3 runs from the conserved cysteine through the conserved F or W. The D gene is left open where the match is weak. Part of the rows lack a size; the others show once, few, many or a class for expanded clones.

j_call: TRBJ1-3
d_call: .
v_call: TRBV7-8
clone_size: .
cdr3_nt: TGTGCCAGCAGCTCGGGGTCTTTCCGGAGCCAGGAGACAGGAAACACCATATATTTT
cdr3_aa: CASSSGSFRSQETGNTIYF

j_call: TRBJ1-2
d_call: .
v_call: TRBV12-3/TRBV12-4
clone_size: .
cdr3_nt: TGTGCCAGCAGTTTACCTCCAGGGCATGGCTACACCTTC
cdr3_aa: CASSLPPGHGYTF

j_call: TRBJ2-6
d_call: TRBD1
v_call: TRBV5-4
clone_size: .
cdr3_nt: TGTGCCAGCAGCTTGGCCACAGGGGGCTCTGGGGCCAACGTCCTGACTTTC
cdr3_aa: CASSLATGGSGANVLTF

j_call: TRBJ2-1
d_call: TRBD2
v_call: TRBV19
clone_size: .
cdr3_nt: TGTGCCAGTACGGCGGCGGGGGGTCGGAATGAGCAGTTCTTC
cdr3_aa: CASTAAGGRNEQFF

j_call: TRBJ2-3
d_call: TRBD2
v_call: TRBV7-6
clone_size: .
cdr3_nt: TGTGCCAGCAGCTTAGGACTAGCGGGGACCACAGATACGCAGTATTTT
cdr3_aa: CASSLGLAGTTDTQYF

j_call: TRBJ2-1
d_call: TRBD2
v_call: TRBV6-2/TRBV6-3
clone_size: .
cdr3_nt: TGTGCCAGCAGCCGACTAGCGGGGGGCCTCGCTTACAATGAGCAGTTCTTC
cdr3_aa: CASSRLAGGLAYNEQFF

j_call: TRBJ1-3
d_call: TRBD1
v_call: TRBV15
clone_size: .
cdr3_nt: TGTGCCGCTGGGACAGGGGGTGAAAACACCATATATTTT
cdr3_aa: CAAGTGGENTIYF

j_call: TRBJ2-1
d_call: .
v_call: TRBV6-5
clone_size: .
cdr3_nt: TGTGCCAGCAGCCCACGTCCAGGAATCTACAATGAGCAGTTCTTC
cdr3_aa: CASSPRPGIYNEQFF

j_call: TRBJ2-6
d_call: .
v_call: TRBV5-6
clone_size: .
cdr3_nt: TGTGCCAGCAGCTTGGTAGAGCTTACCGGGGCCAACGTCCTGACTTTC
cdr3_aa: CASSLVELTGANVLTF

j_call: TRBJ2-7
d_call: TRBD1
v_call: TRBV5-6
clone_size: .
cdr3_nt: TGTGCCAGCAGCTCGCGGGACAGGTACGAGCAGTACTTC
cdr3_aa: CASSSRDRYEQYF

j_call: TRBJ2-1
d_call: .
v_call: TRBV5-6
clone_size: .
cdr3_nt: TGTGCCAGCAGCGGTACAGGGCAGGATGAGCAGTTCTTC
cdr3_aa: CASSGTGQDEQFF

j_call: TRBJ1-6
d_call: .
v_call: TRBV7-6
clone_size: many
cdr3_nt: TGTGCCAGCAGCACCAGGGGAACTGATTCACCCCTCCACTTT
cdr3_aa: CASSTRGTDSPLHF

j_call: TRBJ2-1
d_call: .
v_call: TRBV6-4
clone_size: once
cdr3_nt: TGTGCCAGCAAGGAGCGGCACCATTACAATGAGCAGTTCTTC
cdr3_aa: CASKERHHYNEQFF

j_call: TRBJ1-5
d_call: .
v_call: TRBV7-9
clone_size: .
cdr3_nt: TGTGCCAGCAGCTCGGTTAATAGCAATCAGCCCCAGCATTTT
cdr3_aa: CASSSVNSNQPQHF

j_call: TRBJ2-7
d_call: .
v_call: TRBV4-1
clone_size: once
cdr3_nt: TGCGCCAGCAGCCTCACCTCCGGGTCGGCGTACGAGCAGTACTTC
cdr3_aa: CASSLTSGSAYEQYF

j_call: TRBJ1-1
d_call: TRBD1
v_call: TRBV5-4
clone_size: .
cdr3_nt: TGTGCCAGCAGACGGGACAGGAACACTGAAGCTTTCTTT
cdr3_aa: CASRRDRNTEAFF

j_call: TRBJ1-6
d_call: .
v_call: TRBV4-2
clone_size: .
cdr3_nt: TGTGCCAGCAGCCTCTTCCAATCAGAGGCGGGATCACCCCTCCACTTT
cdr3_aa: CASSLFQSEAGSPLHF

j_call: TRBJ1-1
d_call: .
v_call: TRBV28
clone_size: once
cdr3_nt: TGTGCCAGCAAAGGAACAGTAAACACTGAAGCTTTCTTT
cdr3_aa: CASKGTVNTEAFF

j_call: TRBJ1-2
d_call: TRBD1
v_call: TRBV6-5
clone_size: few
cdr3_nt: TGTGCCTCTAACAGGGGGCGCGACTATGGCTACACCTTC
cdr3_aa: CASNRGRDYGYTF

j_call: TRBJ2-7
d_call: .
v_call: TRBV7-2
clone_size: .
cdr3_nt: TGTGCCAGCAGCTTGGTTCTTAGGGGGAAGGAGTACTTC
cdr3_aa: CASSLVLRGKEYF

j_call: TRBJ2-7
d_call: TRBD2
v_call: TRBV6-2/TRBV6-3
clone_size: .
cdr3_nt: TGTGCCAGCAGTTACTCGACTAGCGGGACCTACGAGCAGTACTTC
cdr3_aa: CASSYSTSGTYEQYF